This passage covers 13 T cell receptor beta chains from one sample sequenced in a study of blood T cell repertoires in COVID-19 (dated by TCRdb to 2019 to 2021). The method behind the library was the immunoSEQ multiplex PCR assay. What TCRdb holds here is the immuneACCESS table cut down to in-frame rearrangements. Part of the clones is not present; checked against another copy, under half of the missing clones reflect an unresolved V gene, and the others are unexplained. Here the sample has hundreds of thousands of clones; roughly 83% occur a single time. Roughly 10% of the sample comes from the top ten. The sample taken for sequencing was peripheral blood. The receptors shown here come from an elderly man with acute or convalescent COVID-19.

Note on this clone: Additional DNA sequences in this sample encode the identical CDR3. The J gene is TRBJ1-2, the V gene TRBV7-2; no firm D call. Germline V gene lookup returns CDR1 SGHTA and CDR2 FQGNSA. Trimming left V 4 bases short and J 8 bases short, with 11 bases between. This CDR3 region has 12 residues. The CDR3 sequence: CASSSRTGGYTF. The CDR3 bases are TGTGCCAGCAGCTCCCGTACGGGGGGCTACACCTTC.

The CDR3, as DNA: TGTGCCAGCAGCTTAATTGCTCAGGGGAGATACAATGAGCAGTTCTTC. Residues: CASSLIAQGRYNEQFF. V is TRBV7-3 and J is TRBJ2-1, with D perhaps TRBD1 (6 bases). Trimming stripped 1 base from V and 4 bases from J, with 14 bases between. CDR1 is SGHTA and CDR2 is FQGTGA in the germline V gene. This CDR3 has 16 amino acids.

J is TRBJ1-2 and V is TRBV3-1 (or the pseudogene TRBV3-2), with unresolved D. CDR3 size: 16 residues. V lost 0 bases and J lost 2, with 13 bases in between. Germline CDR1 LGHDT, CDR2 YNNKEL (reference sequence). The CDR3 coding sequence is TGTGCCAGCAGCCAAGATCTGAGACACCGAAACTATGGCTACACCTTC. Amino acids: CASSQDLRHRNYGYTF.

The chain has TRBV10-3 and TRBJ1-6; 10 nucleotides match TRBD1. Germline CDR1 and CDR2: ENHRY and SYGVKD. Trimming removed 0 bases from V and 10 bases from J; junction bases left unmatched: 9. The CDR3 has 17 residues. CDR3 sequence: CAISESIGVTGGSPLHF. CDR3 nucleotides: TGTGCCATCAGTGAGTCGATTGGGGTGACAGGGGGCTCACCCCTCCACTTT.

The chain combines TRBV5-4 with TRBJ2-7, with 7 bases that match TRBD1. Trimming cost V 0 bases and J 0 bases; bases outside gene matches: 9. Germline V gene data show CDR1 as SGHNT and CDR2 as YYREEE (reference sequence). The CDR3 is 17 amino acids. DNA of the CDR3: TGTGCCAGCAGCTTGGGGCAGGACAGGATCCTCTCCTACGAGCAGTACTTC. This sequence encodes CASSLGQDRILSYEQYF.

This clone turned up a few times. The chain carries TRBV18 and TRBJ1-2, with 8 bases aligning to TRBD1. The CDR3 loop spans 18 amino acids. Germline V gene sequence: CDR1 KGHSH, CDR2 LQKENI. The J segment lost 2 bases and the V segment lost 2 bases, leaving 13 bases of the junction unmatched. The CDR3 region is CASSPKGTGTGANYGYTF. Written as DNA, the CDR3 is TGTGCCAGCTCACCAAAGGGTACCGGGACAGGCGCCAACTATGGCTACACCTTC.

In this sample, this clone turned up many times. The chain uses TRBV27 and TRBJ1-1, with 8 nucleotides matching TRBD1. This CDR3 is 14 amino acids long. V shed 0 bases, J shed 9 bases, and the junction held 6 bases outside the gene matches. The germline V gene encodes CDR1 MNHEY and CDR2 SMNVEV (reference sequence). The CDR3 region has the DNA TGTGCCAGCAGTTTATCCGGACAGGGTGGGAAAGCTTTCTTT. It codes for CASSLSGQGGKAFF.

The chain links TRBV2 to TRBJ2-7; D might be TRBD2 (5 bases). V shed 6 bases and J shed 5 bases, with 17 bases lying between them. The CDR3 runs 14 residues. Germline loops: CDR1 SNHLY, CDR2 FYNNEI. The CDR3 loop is CASSPLSVLHEQYF. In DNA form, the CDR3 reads TGTGCCAGCAGCCCTCTTAGCGTTCTGCACGAGCAGTACTTC.

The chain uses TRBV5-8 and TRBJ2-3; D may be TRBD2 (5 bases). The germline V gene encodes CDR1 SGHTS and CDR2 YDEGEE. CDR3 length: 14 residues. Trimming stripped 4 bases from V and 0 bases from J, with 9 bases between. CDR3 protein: CASSRDPSTDTQYF. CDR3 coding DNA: TGTGCCAGCAGCCGGGATCCTAGCACAGATACGCAGTATTTT.

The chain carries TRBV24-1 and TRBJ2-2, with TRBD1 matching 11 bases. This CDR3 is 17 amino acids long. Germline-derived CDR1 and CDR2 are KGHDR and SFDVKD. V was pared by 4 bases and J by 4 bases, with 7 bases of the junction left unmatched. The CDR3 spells CATSDWGQGGLTGELFF. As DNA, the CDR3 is TGTGCCACCAGTGACTGGGGACAGGGGGGCCTCACCGGGGAGCTGTTTTTT.

CDR3 in amino acids: CASTPAGGLGTQYF. CDR3 DNA: TGCGCCAGCACCCCAGCGGGGGGGCTCGGTACGCAGTATTTT. The chain has TRBV10-2 and TRBJ2-3; 10 nucleotides line up with TRBD2. CDR3 length: 14 amino acids. Germline V gene data show CDR1 as WSHSY and CDR2 as SAAADI. The V and J ends lost 7 bases and 8 bases, in that order; junction bases with no gene match: 9.

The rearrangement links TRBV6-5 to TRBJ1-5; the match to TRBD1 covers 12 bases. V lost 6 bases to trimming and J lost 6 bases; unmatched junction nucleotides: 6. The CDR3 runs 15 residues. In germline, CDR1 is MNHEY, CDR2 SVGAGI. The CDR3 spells CASRGGQGAGQPQHF. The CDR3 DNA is TGTGCCAGCAGGGGGGGACAGGGGGCAGGTCAGCCCCAGCATTTT.

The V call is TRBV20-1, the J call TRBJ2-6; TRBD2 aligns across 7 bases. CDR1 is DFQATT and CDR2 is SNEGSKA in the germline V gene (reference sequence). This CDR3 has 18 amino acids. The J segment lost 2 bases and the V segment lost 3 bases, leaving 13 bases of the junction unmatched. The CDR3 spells CSASKVGGGLPGANVLTF. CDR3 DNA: TGCAGTGCTAGTAAGGTGGGCGGGGGTTTACCTGGGGCCAACGTCCTGACTTTC.